These 29 T cell receptor beta chains originate from one sample sequenced in a study of blood T cell repertoires in COVID-19. Produced via immunoSEQ multiplex PCR; TCRdb's table is partial and in-frame only. The table records approximately 250,000 clones, 70% to 90% of them present only once. Material: PBMCs or T cells enriched from blood (not recorded which). These receptors all stem from an older woman in a cohort exposed to, infected with or recovered from COVID-19 (not recorded which).

The chain couples TRBV20-1 to TRBJ1-5; 8 bases are shared with TRBD1. The germline CDR1 and CDR2 sequences are DFQATT and SNEGSKA (reference sequence). Trimming took 3 bases from V and 6 from J; bases not matched to a gene: 7. The CDR3 spans 14 residues. In DNA, the CDR3 is TGCAGTGCTAGTTCGGACAGGGCAATTCAGCCCCAGCATTTT. It specifies CSASSDRAIQPQHF.

The chain has TRBV6-6 and TRBJ2-1; 12 bases line up with TRBD2. From germline, CDR1 is MNHNY and CDR2 SVGAGI (reference sequence). This CDR3 is built from 18 residues. V dropped 5 bases and J dropped 1; count of bases not matched to a gene: 9. The CDR3 nucleotides read TGTGCCAGCAGTCCCGGGGCTAGCGGGAGGGGGTCCTACAATGAGCAGTTCTTC. Amino acid sequence: CASSPGASGRGSYNEQFF.

V and J are TRBV7-2 and TRBJ1-5, with unresolved D. This CDR3 has 14 residues. Germline values: CDR1 SGHTA, CDR2 FQGNSA. Trimming left V 5 bases short and J 0 bases short, with 8 bases between. The CDR3 here is CASSARNSNQPQHF. CDR3 DNA: TGTGCCAGCAGCGCCAGGAATAGCAATCAGCCCCAGCATTTT.

The count of this clone is one. V usage is TRBV2 and J usage is TRBJ1-6; D may be TRBD1 (6 bases). Germline V gives CDR1 SNHLY, CDR2 FYNNEI. This CDR3 spans 14 amino acids. The V end lost 4 bases, the J end lost 2 bases, and 6 bases lay between the germline ends. The CDR3 coding sequence is TGTGCCAGCAGTGGACAGGCCTATAATTCACCCCTCCACTTT. It translates to CASSGQAYNSPLHF.

V gene TRBV2 combines with J gene TRBJ1-5, with D unclear. With 7 bases removed from V and 0 bases from J, the gap between germline ends came to 13 bases. The CDR3 totals 15 residues. Germline CDR1 SNHLY, CDR2 FYNNEI. CDR3 protein: CASKENSYSNQPQHF. CDR3 coding DNA: TGTGCCAGCAAAGAGAACTCCTATAGCAATCAGCCCCAGCATTTT.

The chain combines TRBV6-5 with TRBJ1-2; D is uncertain. The CDR3 loop spans 16 amino acids. The germline V and J ends were trimmed by 0 bases and 2 bases, with 13 bases remaining between them. In germline, CDR1 is MNHEY, CDR2 SVGAGI. CDR3 bases: TGTGCCAGCAGTTACTCGTTTCCAGACTTAAACTATGGCTACACCTTC. The encoded protein is CASSYSFPDLNYGYTF.

This chain connects TRBV18 to TRBJ1-4; the match to TRBD1 covers 8 bases. This CDR3 contains 14 residues. Losses at the gene ends were 6 bases for V and 8 bases for J; bases not matched to a gene: 8. Germline CDR1 reads KGHSH; CDR2 reads LQKENI. The CDR3 spells CASSLDRAGEKLFF. Here the CDR3 DNA reads TGTGCCAGCTCCTTGGACAGGGCAGGCGAAAAACTGTTTTTT.

V gene TRBV27 combines with J gene TRBJ2-7; 9 positions match TRBD1. Germline CDR1 and CDR2: MNHEY and SMNVEV (reference sequence). The CDR3 has 13 residues. This chain's CDR3 is CADRDRVPNEQYF. The CDR3 DNA reads as TGTGCAGACCGGGACAGGGTTCCCAACGAGCAGTACTTC.

This chain uses TRBV12-5 with TRBJ2-1; D might be TRBD1 (6 bases). CDR3 length: 16 residues. In germline, CDR1 is LGHNT, CDR2 FRNRAP. The V gene lost 3 bases and the J gene lost 0 bases, with 12 bases spanning the gap. CDR3 DNA: TGTGCTAGTGGTTTAGCCGGGACACCCTCCTACAATGAGCAGTTCTTC. This encodes CASGLAGTPSYNEQFF.

The chain carries TRBV2 and TRBJ2-1; unclear D gene. Trimming shortened V by 8 bases and J by 0 bases, and 11 bases separated the two germline ends. Germline V gives CDR1 SNHLY, CDR2 FYNNEI. This CDR3 has 14 amino acids. CDR3 protein: CASVLVRSYNEQFF. For the CDR3, the DNA is TGTGCCAGCGTTCTAGTTCGCTCCTACAATGAGCAGTTCTTC.

The chain employs TRBV9 and TRBJ2-7; TRBD1 aligns across 10 bases. This CDR3 contains 16 residues. Germline assignment: CDR1 SGDLS and CDR2 YYNGEE. The V gene end was trimmed by 3 bases and the J gene end by 3 bases; junction bases not matched to a gene: 9. For the CDR3, the DNA is TGTGCCAGCAGCGGACAGGGGGCGTACTCCTTCTACGAGCAGTACTTC. It encodes CASSGQGAYSFYEQYF.

The chain links TRBV10-3 to TRBJ1-3; D is ambiguous. The ends were cut back, 3 bases at V and 0 bases at J, with 9 bases in the middle. Germline values: CDR1 ENHRY, CDR2 SYGVKD. The CDR3 loop spans 15 amino acids. CDR3 sequence reads: CAISEAPSSGNTIYF. The CDR3, as DNA: TGTGCCATCAGTGAAGCACCGAGCTCTGGAAACACCATATATTTT.

The gene calls are TRBV5-6 and TRBJ1-2, with a weak D call TRBD1 (5 bases). The CDR3 is 15 amino acids. Trimming took off 1 base at V and 4 bases at J, with 14 bases between the two ends. CDR1 and CDR2 from the germline V gene are SGHDT and YYEEEE. The CDR3 DNA follows: TGTGCCAGCAGCTTGATTCAGACAGAACTCTATGGCTACACCTTC. Encoded protein: CASSLIQTELYGYTF.

The V call is TRBV19, the J call TRBJ1-3; maybe TRBD1 (5 bases). Germline V gene sequence: CDR1 LNHDA, CDR2 SQIVND (reference sequence). V lost 3 bases and J lost 4, with 13 bases in between. This CDR3 has 15 residues. CDR3 nucleotides: TGTGCCAGTAGTATCTCCCAGGGATACGGAAACACCATATATTTT. Its translation is CASSISQGYGNTIYF.

V gene TRBV27 combines with J gene TRBJ2-7, with 7 bases matching TRBD1. Germline CDR1 MNHEY, CDR2 SMNVEV (reference sequence). The CDR3 extends over 15 amino acids. With V trimmed by 2 bases and J by 2 bases, 6 bases remained unmatched. DNA for the CDR3: TGTGCCAGCAGTTTAAACTCAGGGGGAGCCTACGAGCAGTACTTC. Translated, it gives CASSLNSGGAYEQYF.

V gene TRBV7-2 combines with J gene TRBJ1-2; weak D call: TRBD1 (6 bases). This CDR3 spans 15 amino acids. With 4 bases removed from V and 0 bases from J, the gap between germline ends came to 12 bases. The V gene's germline CDR1 is SGHTA and CDR2 FQGNSA. The CDR3 region is CASSSLDRANYGYTF. In DNA, the CDR3 is TGTGCCAGCAGCTCCTTGGACAGAGCTAACTATGGCTACACCTTC.

This clone occurred once. The rearrangement links TRBV2 to TRBJ1-5; D is uncertain. V shed 3 bases and J shed 5 bases, with 8 bases lying between them. CDR3 length equals 13 residues. Germline V gives CDR1 SNHLY, CDR2 FYNNEI. The chain's CDR3 is CASSDRGDQPQHF. CDR3 nucleotide sequence: TGTGCCAGCAGTGATCGGGGTGATCAGCCCCAGCATTTT.

The chain combines TRBV4-1 with TRBJ1-6, with a weak D call TRBD1 (6 bases). The V gene lost 1 base and the J gene lost 6 bases, with 13 bases spanning the gap. The CDR3 totals 16 residues. Germline lookup yields CDR1 MGHRA and CDR2 YSYEKL. CDR3 nucleotides: TGCGCCAGCAGCCAAGTCCCCGGACAGAGTAATTCACCCCTCCACTTT. Protein product: CASSQVPGQSNSPLHF.

CDR3 region: CASSLQDVGDQGFF. The CDR3 bases are TGCGCCAGCAGCCTACAAGATGTGGGAGACCAAGGATTCTTC. V is TRBV4-1 and J is TRBJ2-1; tentatively, D is TRBD2 (5 bases). The CDR3 is 14 residues long. V lost 4 bases to trimming and J lost 16 bases, with 23 bases between them. Germline values: CDR1 MGHRA, CDR2 YSYEKL.

This clone has a single count. This chain uses TRBV3-1 (or the pseudogene TRBV3-2) with TRBJ2-7; TRBD2 agrees at 8 bases. There are 18 residues in the CDR3. Trimming cost V 4 bases and J 0 bases; bases outside gene matches: 14. Germline V CDR1 and CDR2: LGHDT, YNNKEL (reference sequence). The CDR3 loop reads CASSRGLAGPSSSYEQYF. CDR3 nucleotides: TGTGCCAGCAGCCGCGGTCTAGCGGGCCCCTCTAGCTCCTACGAGCAGTACTTC.

Only one count was recorded for this clone. This chain joins TRBV3-1 (or the pseudogene TRBV3-2) and TRBJ1-1, with D possibly being TRBD1 (6 bases). This CDR3 contains 13 residues. V shed 7 bases and J shed 11 bases, with 20 bases lying between them. The germline CDR1 and CDR2 sequences are LGHDT and YNNKEL (reference sequence). The DNA for the CDR3 is TGTGCCAGCAAAAGAGGGGGACTAACTTTCGCTTTCTTT. Translated: CASKRGGLTFAFF.

This chain joins TRBV30 and TRBJ2-3; the match to TRBD2 covers 13 bases. The CDR3 contains 15 residues. Germline assignment: CDR1 GTSNPN and CDR2 SVGIG (reference sequence). The trim removed 2 bases at V and 6 bases at J, leaving 5 bases unmatched. In nucleotides, the CDR3 is TGTGCCTGGAGTCCCGGACTAGCGGGAGTCGATACGCAGTATTTT. Its protein is CAWSPGLAGVDTQYF.

This sequence joins TRBV5-1 and TRBJ1-4; 7 nucleotides align to TRBD1. Germline CDR1 SGHRS, CDR2 YFSETQ. The CDR3 sequence is 14 residues long. Unmatched junction bases numbered 8, after V lost 4 bases and J lost 8 bases. This CDR3 reads CASSPAGQQEKLFF. CDR3 coding DNA: TGCGCCAGCAGCCCGGCGGGACAGCAGGAAAAACTGTTTTTT.

The chain couples TRBV4-3 to TRBJ2-1; TRBD2 is a possible D gene (7 bases). Per the germline V gene, CDR1 is LGHNA and CDR2 is YSLEER. This CDR3 comprises 15 residues. V was shortened by 0 bases and J by 7 bases, with 13 bases between the two germline ends. CDR3 loop: CASSQEGGPLNEQFF. The CDR3 DNA sequence: TGCGCCAGCAGCCAAGAGGGGGGGCCCCTAAATGAGCAGTTCTTC.

V usage is TRBV11-2 and J usage is TRBJ2-7; D gene unclear. With 4 bases removed from V and 2 bases from J, the gap between germline ends came to 3 bases. This CDR3 is 11 amino acids long. Germline V CDR1 and CDR2: SGHAT, FQNNGV. CDR3 coding DNA: TGTGCCAGCAGCTCTACCTACGAGCAGTACTTC. Translation gives CASSSTYEQYF.

J is TRBJ2-1 and V is TRBV7-9; TRBD2 aligns across 10 bases. With V trimmed by 0 bases and J by 8 bases, 7 bases remained unmatched. This CDR3 has 16 residues. Germline V gene sequence: CDR1 SEHNR, CDR2 FQNEAQ (reference sequence). This CDR3 reads CASSLARSGRAHEQFF. CDR3 sequence (DNA): TGTGCCAGCAGCTTAGCGAGAAGCGGGAGGGCACATGAGCAGTTCTTC.

The chain employs TRBV5-1 and TRBJ2-1; 9 bases fit TRBD1. Unmatched junction bases numbered 4, after V lost 5 bases and J lost 10 bases. From germline, CDR1 is SGHRS and CDR2 YFSETQ. CDR3 length equals 12 residues. The CDR3: CASRPDRGEQFF. The CDR3, as DNA: TGCGCCAGCAGACCTGACAGGGGGGAGCAGTTCTTC.

V is TRBV5-1 and J is TRBJ2-2; 8 bases agree with TRBD1. Germline V gene sequence: CDR1 SGHRS, CDR2 YFSETQ. The length of the CDR3 is 15 residues. The J segment lost 1 base and the V segment lost 5 bases, leaving 4 bases of the junction unmatched. The CDR3 sequence: CASRSGTGNTGELFF. DNA for the CDR3: TGCGCCAGCAGATCCGGGACAGGGAACACCGGGGAGCTGTTTTTT.

CDR3 DNA sequence: TGTGCCACCAGTGATTGGGGAACAGGGCCCGACTATGGCTACACCTTC. This sequence encodes CATSDWGTGPDYGYTF. V and J are TRBV24-1 and TRBJ1-2; a possible D gene is TRBD1 (6 bases). The CDR3 length is 16 residues. Germline V CDR1 and CDR2: KGHDR, SFDVKD. The germline V and J ends were trimmed by 2 bases and 3 bases, with 15 bases remaining between them.